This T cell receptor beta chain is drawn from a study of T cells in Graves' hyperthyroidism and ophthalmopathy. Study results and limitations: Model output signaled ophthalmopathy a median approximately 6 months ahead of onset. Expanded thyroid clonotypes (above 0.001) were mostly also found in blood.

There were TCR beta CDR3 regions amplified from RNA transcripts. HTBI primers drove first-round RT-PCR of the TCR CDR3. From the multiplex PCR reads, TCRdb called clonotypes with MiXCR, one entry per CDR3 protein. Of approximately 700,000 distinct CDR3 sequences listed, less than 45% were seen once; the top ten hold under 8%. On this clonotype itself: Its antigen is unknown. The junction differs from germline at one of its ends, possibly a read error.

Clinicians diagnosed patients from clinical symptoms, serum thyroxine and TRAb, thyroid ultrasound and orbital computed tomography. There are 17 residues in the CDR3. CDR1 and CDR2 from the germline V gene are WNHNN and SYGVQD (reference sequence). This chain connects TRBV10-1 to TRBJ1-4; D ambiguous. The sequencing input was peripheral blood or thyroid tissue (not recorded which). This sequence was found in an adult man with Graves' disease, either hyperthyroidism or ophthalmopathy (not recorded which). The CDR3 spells CASSESRASATNEKLFF. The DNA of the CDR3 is TGTGCCAGCAGTGAGTCCCGGGCGTCTGCAACTAATGAAAAACTGTTTTTT.